A selection of T cell receptor beta chains follows, all from one sample in a study of cytomegalovirus exposure and HLA in healthy donors. Method: immunoSEQ multiplex PCR; TCRdb's copy keeps in-frame clones and lacks some. This repertoire shows 100,000 to 150,000 clones, around four fifths found once; its top ten account for around 4.2%. Sequencing used PBMCs. All receptors come from a woman between 35 and 50 years old in good health and CMV-seronegative. Both conserved end residues are part of each CDR3. Fields, in order: clone size, V gene, J gene, D gene, CDR3 length, CDR3 protein, CDR3 DNA. A D gene is named only where the DNA matches it firmly. Rows give clone size only sometimes, using once, few, many, or a class for an expanded clone.

few	TRBV27	TRBJ2-3	TRBD2	14	CATAGTIWADTQYF	TGTGCCACCGCCGGGACTATTTGGGCAGATACGCAGTATTTT
.	TRBV6-5	TRBJ2-7	TRBD2	13	CASREPGLHEQYF	TGTGCCAGCAGGGAACCGGGACTACACGAGCAGTACTTC
.	TRBV4-1	TRBJ2-1	.	18	CASSQGEGGLGSYNEQFF	TGCGCCAGCAGCCAAGGGGAGGGGGGGTTGGGTTCCTACAATGAGCAGTTCTTC
.	TRBV19	TRBJ2-7	TRBD1	13	CATAGQELYEQYF	TGTGCCACCGCGGGACAGGAGTTATACGAGCAGTACTTC
.	TRBV5-4	TRBJ2-1	.	14	CASARGENTAEQFF	TGTGCCAGCGCCCGAGGAGAAAATACGGCTGAGCAGTTCTTC
.	TRBV2	TRBJ2-1	TRBD2	16	CASSARLAGDYNEQFF	TGTGCCAGCAGTGCAAGACTAGCGGGGGACTACAATGAGCAGTTCTTC
.	TRBV18	TRBJ2-7	TRBD2	15	CASSPRSGSSHEQYF	TGTGCCAGCTCACCAAGGAGCGGGAGTTCACACGAGCAGTACTTC
few	TRBV7-8	TRBJ2-5	TRBD2	14	CASSLGTSVGDQYF	TGTGCCAGCAGCTTAGGGACTAGCGTTGGTGACCAGTACTTC
.	TRBV20-1	TRBJ2-5	TRBD2	11	CSARTSRTQYF	TGCAGTGCCCGGACTAGTCGGACCCAGTACTTC
.	TRBV13	TRBJ1-3	TRBD1	17	CASSSTQQGGYGNTIYF	TGTGCCAGCAGTTCAACGCAACAGGGGGGATATGGAAACACCATATATTTT
.	TRBV10-3	TRBJ2-7	TRBD2	12	CATWEGSYEQYF	TGTGCCACTTGGGAGGGTTCCTACGAGCAGTACTTC
once	TRBV7-3	TRBJ2-1	.	16	CASSAPGTVKGNEQFF	TGTGCCAGCAGCGCCCCCGGGACTGTAAAGGGGAATGAGCAGTTCTTC
.	TRBV7-9	TRBJ2-6	.	16	CASMPPLSSGANVLTF	TGTGCCAGCATGCCCCCCCTGAGCTCTGGGGCCAACGTCCTGACTTTC
.	TRBV6-1	TRBJ1-1	TRBD1	14	CASNPQGANTEAFF	TGTGCCAGCAACCCACAGGGGGCAAACACTGAAGCTTTCTTT
.	TRBV7-2	TRBJ2-5	TRBD2	16	CASSVDSGGNPGTQYF	TGTGCCAGCAGCGTCGATAGCGGGGGAAACCCGGGGACCCAGTACTTC
once	TRBV4-3	TRBJ2-1	TRBD2	16	CASSQLRGATYNEQFF	TGCGCCAGCAGCCAATTGCGGGGGGCCACCTACAATGAGCAGTTCTTC
.	TRBV7-2	TRBJ1-2	.	12	CASSLVSYGYTF	TGTGCCAGCAGCTTAGTCTCTTATGGCTACACCTTC
.	TRBV7-2	TRBJ2-7	TRBD1	16	CASSLEGDRGSYEQYF	TGTGCCAGCAGCTTAGAAGGAGACAGGGGCTCCTACGAGCAGTACTTC
few	TRBV5-8	TRBJ2-7	.	12	CASSSSSYEQYF	TGTGCCAGCAGCTCCTCTTCCTACGAGCAGTACTTC
.	TRBV5-4	TRBJ2-7	TRBD1	16	CASSWGVGTGGRRQYF	TGTGCCAGCAGCTGGGGAGTGGGGACAGGGGGTCGACGGCAGTACTTC
.	TRBV4-1	TRBJ2-7	TRBD1	14	CASSLFGTAYEQYF	TGCGCCAGCAGCCTCTTCGGGACAGCCTACGAGCAGTACTTC
.	TRBV19	TRBJ1-1	TRBD1	15	CASRWGQARNTEAFF	TGTGCCAGTAGATGGGGACAGGCAAGGAACACTGAAGCTTTCTTT
.	TRBV5-6	TRBJ2-7	TRBD1	16	CASSGKDRSSSYEQYF	TGTGCCAGCAGCGGAAAGGACAGGTCTAGCTCCTACGAGCAGTACTTC
.	TRBV2	TRBJ1-6	.	11	CASSDGSPLHF	TGTGCCAGCAGTGACGGTTCACCCCTCCACTTT
.	TRBV7-2	TRBJ1-5	TRBD1	19	CASSIGLWRRGRSNQPQHF	TGTGCCAGCAGCATAGGCTTATGGCGCAGGGGGCGAAGCAATCAGCCCCAGCATTTT
.	TRBV19	TRBJ1-1	TRBD1	13	CASSPTGGTEAFF	TGTGCCAGTAGTCCGACAGGGGGCACTGAAGCTTTCTTT
.	TRBV6-5	TRBJ1-6	TRBD1	15	CASSYLNRQGSPLHF	TGTGCCAGCAGTTACCTGAATCGACAGGGTTCACCCCTCCACTTT
.	TRBV5-4	TRBJ2-1	TRBD1	16	CASSFGQPKTGTKQFF	TGTGCCAGCAGCTTTGGCCAACCAAAGACAGGGACAAAGCAGTTCTTC
.	TRBV6-1	TRBJ1-5	.	15	CASSEGTLPNQPQHF	TGTGCCAGCAGTGAAGGGACATTACCCAATCAGCCCCAGCATTTT
.	TRBV27	TRBJ2-3	.	14	CASRTALNTDTQYF	TGTGCCAGCAGGACAGCCCTTAACACAGATACGCAGTATTTT
.	TRBV18	TRBJ1-2	.	13	CASCRDLEGGYTF	TGTGCCAGCTGCCGGGACTTGGAAGGAGGCTACACCTTC
.	TRBV30	TRBJ2-7	.	12	CAWSVGGAEQYF	TGTGCCTGGAGTGTCGGAGGGGCCGAGCAGTACTTC
.	TRBV9	TRBJ2-2	TRBD1	17	CASSVEDRGHYTGELFF	TGTGCCAGCAGCGTAGAAGACAGGGGGCATTACACCGGGGAGCTGTTTTTT
few	TRBV12-1	TRBJ2-3	.	18	CASSFARGLAGHRDTQYF	TGTGCCAGCAGCTTTGCGCGCGGACTAGCGGGACACAGGGATACGCAGTATTTT
few	TRBV29-1	TRBJ2-7	TRBD1	14	CSFTGTGSSYEQYF	TGCAGCTTTACCGGGACAGGGAGCTCCTACGAGCAGTACTTC
.	TRBV19	TRBJ2-2	.	11	CASRGLLELFF	TGTGCCAGTAGGGGGCTACTAGAGCTGTTTTTT
once	TRBV28	TRBJ2-5	.	16	CASSFSAGRGEETQYF	TGTGCCAGCAGTTTTTCAGCTGGGAGGGGGGAAGAGACCCAGTACTTC
.	TRBV28	TRBJ2-5	TRBD1	15	CASSTTTGAMETQYF	TGTGCCAGCAGTACCACCACAGGGGCGATGGAGACCCAGTACTTC
.	TRBV1	TRBJ2-5	.	15	CTSSQGCGAEGPQYF	TGCACCAGCAGCCAAGGGTGCGGGGCTGAGGGGCCCCAGTACTTC
.	TRBV7-9	TRBJ1-1	.	15	CASSLASPGDTEAFF	TGTGCCAGCAGCTTAGCCAGCCCCGGGGACACTGAAGCTTTCTTT
.	TRBV5-6	TRBJ1-6	.	15	CASSFWGVGNSPLHF	TGTGCCAGCAGCTTCTGGGGGGTAGGGAATTCACCCCTCCACTTT
.	TRBV5-4	TRBJ2-7	TRBD1	14	CASSSGDREGEQYF	TGTGCCAGCAGCTCGGGGGACAGGGAGGGCGAGCAGTACTTC
.	TRBV5-6	TRBJ2-5	TRBD2	14	CASSLGGGQETQYF	TGTGCCAGCAGCTTGGGGGGGGGACAAGAGACCCAGTACTTC
.	TRBV7-2	TRBJ1-4	.	15	CASSALGAGNEKLFF	TGTGCCAGCAGCGCCCTGGGGGCGGGTAATGAAAAACTGTTTTTT
few	TRBV9	TRBJ2-7	.	14	CASSITGKVGEQYF	TGTGCCAGCAGCATTACAGGGAAGGTGGGCGAGCAGTACTTC
.	TRBV7-6	TRBJ1-6	TRBD1	15	CASSWGQGEGSPLHF	TGTGCCAGCAGCTGGGGACAGGGCGAGGGTTCACCCCTCCACTTT
.	TRBV7-6	TRBJ2-1	TRBD2	20	CASSRRAILGTSLLYNEQFF	TGTGCCAGCAGCCGCAGAGCGATCCTCGGGACTAGCCTCCTCTACAATGAGCAGTTCTTC
.	TRBV4-1	TRBJ1-2	TRBD1	15	CASSPPGQVNYGYTF	TGCGCCAGCAGCCCCCCTGGACAGGTCAACTATGGCTACACCTTC
.	TRBV5-1	TRBJ1-3	TRBD1	15	CASSPGQGSGNTIYF	TGCGCCAGCAGCCCCGGACAGGGATCTGGAAACACCATATATTTT
.	TRBV7-3	TRBJ2-2	TRBD2	16	CASSRAGYRGAGELFF	TGTGCCAGCAGCCGCGCCGGGTACCGGGGGGCCGGGGAGCTGTTTTTT
.	TRBV29-1	TRBJ2-7	.	12	CSVENWRGEQYF	TGCAGCGTTGAAAATTGGAGGGGCGAGCAGTACTTC
.	TRBV29-1	TRBJ1-5	.	13	CSVVFGGGQPQHF	TGCAGCGTTGTGTTTGGGGGGGGTCAGCCCCAGCATTTT
.	TRBV11-1	TRBJ2-7	.	16	CASSTGTTYGAYEQYF	TGTGCCAGCAGCACCGGGACAACCTACGGGGCCTACGAGCAGTACTTC
few	TRBV7-3	TRBJ2-3	TRBD1	16	CASSSAGTGVTDTQYF	TGTGCCAGCAGCTCAGCCGGGACAGGGGTGACAGATACGCAGTATTTT